Sequencing of this TCR beta chain was carried out in a study of cytomegalovirus exposure and HLA in healthy donors. Study-wide results and caveats: Later analysis found that TCR beta chains associated with HLA were more clonally expanded than other, equally common chains. Follow-up analysis found HLA locus-dependent TCR association rates, highest for DRB1 and lowest for HLA-C. For presence/absence analyses, sequencing depth was assumed to be roughly uniform across donors. HLA restriction was apparent for most CMV-associated TCR beta chains in a later analysis.

With 6 bases clipped from V and 6 bases from J, the junction kept 13 bases outside the gene matches. CDR3 length equals 16 residues. Germline CDR1 and CDR2: MNHEY and SMNVEV (reference sequence). It was with 60 Vbeta and 13 Jbeta primers that the PCR ran. Using immunoSEQ multiplex PCR, the repertoire was profiled, and TCRdb retains in-frame clones only, with some absent. The sample totals about 190,000 clones. With regard to this clone: Its specificity is unknown.

This chain connects TRBV27 to TRBJ2-7; 11 bases match TRBD2. Material for sequencing was PBMCs. The receptor comes from a woman in her 30s in good health and CMV-seropositive. This CDR3 is CASRLSWVAGGLEQYF. The CDR3 nucleotides read TGTGCCAGCAGACTCTCTTGGGTAGCGGGGGGGCTCGAGCAGTACTTC.